This T cell receptor (beta chain) was found in a study of blood T cell repertoires in COVID-19. CDR3 size: 13 residues. Trimming cost V 0 bases and J 6 bases, with 10 bases left between them. CDR1 and CDR2 (germline): SGDLS, YYNGEE. The repertoire was sequenced with immunoSEQ multiplex PCR; TCRdb's copy has only in-frame clones and lacks some. The sample lists about 130,000 clones, approximately 81% occurring once. The origin of this receptor is a man in his forties with active or convalescent COVID-19. V and J are TRBV9 and TRBJ2-7, with D possibly matching TRBD1 (5 bases). The material sequenced was peripheral blood. The chain's CDR3 is CASSVVDRGEQYF. The CDR3 nucleotides read TGTGCCAGCAGCGTAGTTGATAGGGGCGAGCAGTACTTC.